This TCR beta chain was recovered during a study of CD8 T cells in Susac syndrome. Study-wide background: Susac syndrome patients were untreated, on corticosteroids with some adding intravenous immunoglobulin, or on intravenous immunoglobulin only.

The authors sequenced TCR beta from blood CD8+ and CD4+ T cells. Random hexamers primed reverse transcription of about 0.5 to 1 ug RNA. In TCRdb, the immunoSEQ multiplex PCR reads were re-called with MiXCR into one record per CDR3 protein. The sample lists about 100,000 distinct CDR3 sequences; 95% were seen once. V lost 0 bases to trimming and J lost 4 bases; unmatched junction nucleotides: 11. Germline CDR1 reads SGHAT; CDR2 reads FQNNGV. The CDR3 length is 19 residues. The specimen sequenced was CD8+ T cells from PBMCs. This TCR came from a human donor with Susac syndrome. The V gene is TRBV11-2, the J gene TRBJ2-6, with TRBD2 identical over 8 bases. CDR3 loop: CASSLDAAGAPAGANVLTF. For the CDR3, the DNA is TGTGCCAGCAGCTTAGATGCAGCGGGGGCTCCGGCCGGGGCCAACGTCCTGACTTTC.